The clone carrying this T cell receptor (beta chain) has more than one count but fewer than ten. Its target is not known. The data are from a study of cytomegalovirus exposure and HLA in healthy donors. Unmatched junction bases numbered 3, after V lost 4 bases and J lost 3 bases. Germline-derived CDR1 and CDR2 are SGHRS and YFSETQ. The CDR3 has 14 residues. Use of 60 Vbeta and 13 Jbeta primers characterized the PCR. Produced via immunoSEQ multiplex PCR; TCRdb's table is partial and in-frame only. There are about 120,000 clones in the sample; around 76% occur only once, and roughly 31% lies in the top ten. Findings and caveats of the study: In an earlier analysis, productive rearrangement rates for most beta V segments clustered near 90% or 30%. A later analysis linked a missense DCLRE1C variant to TCR beta V- and J-gene trimming. Near-uniform donor sequencing depth was presumed by presence/absence analyses.

The gene calls are TRBV5-1 and TRBJ1-4; 7 nucleotides agree with TRBD1. The receptor's source is a man aged 55 to 70 in good health and CMV-seropositive. Specimen: PBMCs. CDR3 nucleotides: TGCGCCAGCAGCCCCGGGACAGCTAATGAAAAACTGTTTTTT. Protein: CASSPGTANEKLFF.